These 14 T cell receptor beta chains came from one sample sequenced in a study of blood T cells in healthy people across ages. It was with a sample-barcoded 5' primer and a J-beta primer mix that a second PCR of roughly 6 to 12 cycles was run. TCRdb re-called the 5' RACE reads through MiXCR, storing one row per CDR3 protein. This sample carries about 760,000 distinct CDR3 sequences, roughly 50% of them seen once, and the ten largest clones take roughly 26%. The sequencing sample was made of blood. These receptors were collected from a man aged 35 to 55 in good health.

V usage is TRBV4-2 and J usage is TRBJ2-1; D possibly uses TRBD1 or TRBD2 (5 bases each). This CDR3 has 13 residues. Trimming left V 11 bases short and J 5 bases short, with 16 bases between. Germline CDR1 LGHNA, CDR2 YNFKEQ. The CDR3 region is CAARTLGDNEQFF. The CDR3 bases are TGTGCCGCCCGGACTTTAGGGGACAATGAGCAGTTCTTC.

V gene TRBV27 combines with J gene TRBJ1-4; possible D gene TRBD1, 6 bases. The ends were cut back, 5 bases at V and 8 bases at J, with 18 bases in the middle. This CDR3 has 15 amino acids. Germline V gives CDR1 MNHEY, CDR2 SMNVEV (reference sequence). The CDR3 spells CASSLTSDRREKLFF. The CDR3 region has the DNA TGTGCCAGCAGTCTAACCTCCGACAGGAGGGAAAAACTGTTTTTT.

J is TRBJ1-4 and V is TRBV29-1, with TRBD1 matching 9 bases. The V and J ends lost 4 bases and 5 bases, in that order; junction bases with no gene match: 2. The CDR3 sequence is 13 residues long. Germline values: CDR1 SQVTM, CDR2 ANQGSEA. In DNA, the CDR3 is TGCAGCGTTGTCGGGACAGGGAATGAAAAACTGTTTTTT. Protein sequence: CSVVGTGNEKLFF. Complete variable domain (other parts from reference TRBV29-1 and TRBJ1-4): SAVISQKPSRDICQRGTSLTIQCQVDSQVTMMFWYRQQPGQSLTLIATANQGSEATYESGFVIDKFPISRPNLTFSTLTVSNMSPEDSSIYLCSVVGTGNEKLFFGSGTQLSVL.

This clonotype turned up a few times. The J gene is TRBJ2-5, the V gene TRBV28; 9 positions agree with TRBD2. This CDR3 has 18 residues. V lost 4 bases and J lost 2; bases outside the gene matches: 14. Germline CDR1 MDHEN, CDR2 SYDVKM. The CDR3 DNA is TGTGCCAGCAGTTCACCCGGGTGGGCTAGCGGGGCGCAAGAGACCCAGTACTTC. Its translation: CASSSPGWASGAQETQYF.

V and J are TRBV29-1 and TRBJ2-1, with no clear D. The CDR3 runs 10 residues. The V and J ends lost 7 bases and 5 bases respectively, with 6 bases between them. Germline CDR1 is SQVTM and CDR2 is ANQGSEA. CDR3 amino acids: CSGGNNEQFF. The CDR3 DNA reads TGCAGCGGGGGAAACAATGAGCAGTTCTTC.

This clonotype was seen only a few times. This rearrangement joins TRBV29-1 to TRBJ2-1; D is unresolved. V was cut by 2 bases and J by 14 bases, with 13 bases left in between. The V gene's germline CDR1 is SQVTM and CDR2 ANQGSEA. This CDR3 contains 11 residues. The CDR3 region is CSVELGQVKFF. The CDR3 DNA follows: TGCAGCGTTGAATTGGGCCAGGTAAAGTTCTTC.

The genes are TRBV10-2 and TRBJ1-1; 7 positions agree with TRBD1. This CDR3 comprises 14 residues. Trimming removed 3 bases from V and 4 bases from J; junction bases left unmatched: 5. CDR1 is WSHSY and CDR2 is SAAADI in the germline V gene. The CDR3 protein is CASSEPPGGTEAFF. CDR3 nucleotide sequence: TGCGCCAGCAGTGAACCCCCAGGGGGCACTGAAGCTTTCTTT.

This clonotype was detected a few times. The gene calls are TRBV3-1 and TRBJ2-1; 10 bases are shared with TRBD2. V was clipped by 1 base and J by 8 bases; unmatched bases: 11. This CDR3 has 17 residues. Germline CDR1 LGHDT, CDR2 YNNKEL (reference sequence). The chain's CDR3 is CASSQAGTSAAGDEQFF. CDR3 nucleotide sequence: TGTGCCAGCAGCCAAGCAGGGACTAGCGCGGCGGGAGATGAGCAGTTCTTC.

The V gene is TRBV28, the J gene TRBJ2-7; 7 bases are a match to TRBD1. Germline V gene lookup returns CDR1 MDHEN and CDR2 SYDVKM. Losses at the gene ends were 7 bases for V and 6 bases for J; bases not matched to a gene: 6. This CDR3 has 12 residues. The CDR3 DNA reads as TGTGCCAGCATCGACAGGGCCGGCGAGCAGTACTTC. Translating it yields CASIDRAGEQYF.

This clonotype has only a few counts. This rearrangement joins TRBV7-2 to TRBJ2-1; TRBD2 matches 7 bases. V shed 5 bases and J 7 bases; nucleotides not matched to a gene: 5. The germline V gene has CDR1 SGHTA and CDR2 FQGNSA. This CDR3 is built from 13 residues. In nucleotides, the CDR3 is TGTGCCAGCAGCGTCGGACTAGGGAATGAGCAGTTCTTC. This codes for CASSVGLGNEQFF.

The rearrangement uses TRBV10-3 and TRBJ1-4; 8 bases fit TRBD1. Germline values: CDR1 ENHRY, CDR2 SYGVKD. Trimming at V came to 6 bases and at J to 10 bases, leaving 16 bases not matched to a gene. The CDR3 loop spans 16 amino acids. The CDR3 loop is CAISSNTGGAVAKLFF. The CDR3 DNA reads TGTGCCATCAGCTCGAATACAGGGGGAGCCGTTGCAAAACTGTTTTTT.

The chain uses TRBV6-1 and TRBJ2-7; 7 nucleotides line up with TRBD1. This CDR3 has 14 amino acids. The germline CDR1 and CDR2 sequences are MNHNS and SASEGT. Unmatched junction bases numbered 8, after V lost 4 bases and J lost 5 bases. The CDR3 DNA follows: TGTGCCAGCAGTGGGACAACAGGGGTCGACGAGCAGTACTTC. Its translation: CASSGTTGVDEQYF.

V usage is TRBV12-3 or TRBV12-4 and J usage is TRBJ2-7; a weak D match, TRBD1 (5 bases). This CDR3 comprises 14 residues. Deletions cut 4 bases from V and 4 bases from J, with 14 bases between. Here the CDR3 reads CASSSQGIGYEQYF. CDR3 DNA: TGTGCCAGCAGTTCCCAGGGAATCGGGTACGAGCAGTACTTC.

The rearrangement joins TRBV20-1 to TRBJ2-5, with TRBD1 matching over 11 bases. Germline CDR1 is DFQATT and CDR2 is SNEGSKA (reference sequence). The CDR3 consists of 15 residues. V trimming: 1 base; J trimming: 5 bases; junction bases outside the gene matches: 6. In DNA, the CDR3 is TGCAGTGCTAGAGGCTGGACAGGGGGCTGGGAGACCCAGTACTTC. The encoded protein is CSARGWTGGWETQYF.